This TCR beta chain was obtained from a study of metastatic and nonmetastatic thyroid tumors. Study-wide context: It was across blood and tumor or nodule tissue from malignant and benign thyroid patients that repertoires were compared.

The CDR3 length is 11 residues. Germline V lookup: CDR1 MNHNS, CDR2 SASEGT. In the study's own analysis: Researchers built a distant-metastasis classifier for papillary thyroid cancer that drew on CDR3 differences across clinicopathological groups. Using MiXCR, TCRdb re-called clones from the PCR reads. These V and J calls rely on TCRdb rather than the paper's analysis. The table has approximately 74,000 clones, 14% seen once. Every patient underwent thyroid surgery untreated. This clone has only a few counts. Antigen: not known. Relative to the germline gene, one junction end is altered; a read error may explain this. Study observations and caveats: Significantly greater TCR beta diversity was reportedly found in malignant thyroid tumors than in benign nodules (in blood and tumor).

The sequencing input was blood. This chain connects TRBV6-1 to TRBJ1-2; D gene unclear. This receptor was obtained from a male donor with papillary thyroid cancer or a benign thyroid nodule (not recorded which). Some clones in this sample may be carry-over from other donors' samples. The CDR3 is CSSSEVERSTF. In DNA form, the CDR3 reads TGTTCCAGCAGTGAAGTTGAGAGATCCACCTTC.